The sequence of this TCR beta chain was determined in a study of T cells in Graves' hyperthyroidism and ophthalmopathy. This clonotype was observed a few times. Amplification yielded TCR beta CDR3 regions, with RNA transcripts as the source. The HTBI primer set was used in a first-round RT-PCR of the TCR CDR3. TCRdb reanalysed the multiplex PCR reads using MiXCR and keeps one entry per CDR3 protein. The sample has 300,000 to 400,000 distinct CDR3 sequences, 18% seen once; the top ten hold around 47%. Specimen: blood. The receptor's source is a woman aged 50 to 60 with Graves' hyperthyroidism.

CDR3 DNA sequence: TGTGCCAGCAGCCAAGATAGGAAGGGCGACGGCTACACCTTC. It specifies CASSQDRKGDGYTF. The V gene is TRBV3-1, the J gene TRBJ1-2; D ambiguous. The CDR3 extends over 14 amino acids. V was shortened by 0 bases and J by 8 bases, with 13 bases between the two germline ends. CDR1 is LGHDT, CDR2 YNNKEL, per germline (reference sequence).